The clone carrying this T cell receptor beta chain has only a few counts. The antigen remains undetermined. Measured with immunoSEQ multiplex PCR; TCRdb has only the in-frame clones, and not every one. Of 150,000 or so clones listed, just over 90% are singletons. The data originate from a study of T cell responses to AZD1222 COVID-19 vaccine. Study-level points and caveats: Spike-specific TCR breadth and depth went up after people got two AZD1222 doses. The peak T cell response came first, and repertoires were sampled only after it.

The V and J ends lost 0 bases and 5 bases, in that order; junction bases with no gene match: 9. Germline-derived CDR1 and CDR2 are LGHDT and YNNKEL (reference sequence). The length of the CDR3 is 16 residues. The receptor comes from an adult in good health. Sequenced material: peripheral blood, taken on day 0 of AZD1222 vaccination. The rearrangement uses TRBV3-1 (or the pseudogene TRBV3-2) and TRBJ1-1, with 7 bases aligning to TRBD1. The CDR3 DNA reads TGTGCCAGCAGCCAAGAGCAAGGGACAGTTCCTACTGAAGCTTTCTTT. This encodes CASSQEQGTVPTEAFF.